These 2 T cell receptor beta chains came from one sample sequenced in a study of neurological immune-mediated disorders. MiXCR, run by TCRdb on the 5' RACE reads, gives a single entry per CDR3 protein. In the table there are fewer than 80,000 distinct CDR3 sequences, around 4.7% of which are singletons. The sequenced sample was PBMCs. Source of these receptors: a woman aged 45-59 years with multiple sclerosis.

This clonotype was counted ten times or more. The chain joins TRBV29-1 to TRBJ1-1; a possible D gene is TRBD1 (6 bases). Germline V CDR1 and CDR2: SQVTM, ANQGSEA. The CDR3 is 17 residues long. V lost 7 bases and J lost 0, with 24 bases in between. The CDR3 is CSAVLGGYRSVNTEAFF. DNA of the CDR3: TGCAGCGCCGTACTCGGGGGCTACAGGTCGGTGAACACTGAAGCTTTCTTT.

In its sample, this clonotype was seen many times. The J gene is TRBJ1-5, the V gene TRBV12-3 or TRBV12-4; tentatively, D is TRBD1 (6 bases). CDR3 length: 14 amino acids. V lost 2 bases and J 6 bases, leaving 11 bases between the germline ends. The CDR3 DNA reads TGTGCCAGCAGTTTATCAGGGGAAGGTCAGCCCCAGCATTTT. This encodes CASSLSGEGQPQHF.